The T cell receptor (beta chain) under discussion was sequenced for a study of cytomegalovirus exposure and HLA in healthy donors. On the study more broadly: An earlier analysis found around 120 million unique TCR beta sequences from about 190 million T cells. Assignment to the Caucasian-associated ancestry cluster applied to more than 75% of the approximately 420 genotyped donors.

The CDR3 covers 14 residues. V dropped 4 bases and J dropped 5 bases, with 14 bases sitting between them. Germline CDR1 reads KGHSH; CDR2 reads LQKENI. Findings and limits, study-wide: Later analysis found that TCR beta chains associated with HLA were more clonally expanded than other, equally common chains. TCR beta V- and J-gene trimming, according to a later analysis, was linked to a missense DCLRE1C variant.

PCR involved 60 Vbeta and 13 Jbeta primers. Repertoires were generated with immunoSEQ multiplex PCR, while TCRdb's copy carries only in-frame clones and drops some. This table holds 110,000 to 150,000 clones, approximately 80% found once. On this clone: What it binds is not known.

Sequencing was carried out using PBMCs. The J gene is TRBJ2-5, the V gene TRBV18, with D maybe TRBD1 (5 bases). This receptor was taken from a male donor in good health and CMV-seronegative. The CDR3 protein is CASSQFRDGETQYF. The CDR3 DNA reads as TGTGCCAGCTCACAGTTCAGGGATGGGGAGACCCAGTACTTC. Looking up the rest from reference TRBV18 and TRBJ2-5 gives the full variable domain: NAGVMQNPRHLVRRRGQEARLRCSPMKGHSHVYWYRQLPEEGLKFMVYLQKENIIDESGMPKERFSAEFPKEGPSILRIQQVVRGDSAAYFCASSQFRDGETQYFGPGTRLLVL.